Described below is a single T cell receptor (beta chain) sequence and its context. These data originate in a study of blood T cell repertoires in COVID-19. Study details: Some COVID-19 samples were acute and others convalescent; all came from the United States, Italy and Spain.

Per the original methods: Researchers report that nucleated cell counts were estimated from reference gene primer amplification. Produced via immunoSEQ multiplex PCR; TCRdb's table is partial and in-frame only. From that table come the V and J calls and clone size; the DNA was used to work out D and trimming. The sample carries about 34,000 clones, 85% recorded once. This receptor was taken from a human donor with acute or convalescent COVID-19. The donor label of this sample is uncertain. Specimen: peripheral blood.

This CDR3 is CASSDRGSNTGELFF. In nucleotides, the CDR3 is TGTGCCAGCAGCGACAGGGGCTCGAACACCGGGGAGCTGTTTTTT. V and J are TRBV9 and TRBJ2-2, with 7 nucleotides matching TRBD1. This CDR3 has 15 amino acids. The ends lost 3 bases at V and 0 bases at J; junction bases unmatched: 2. Germline CDR1 SGDLS, CDR2 YYNGEE.